This T cell receptor (beta chain) was observed in a study of shared clonotypes between healthy human individuals. Trimming removed 4 bases from V and 3 bases from J, with 13 bases in between. Germline V gene lookup returns CDR1 SGHTA and CDR2 FQGNSA. The CDR3 runs 15 residues. Sequenced by immunoSEQ multiplex PCR; TCRdb stores in-frame clones only, minus some. In the table there are about 2.3 million clones, 80% to 95% of which are singletons. The sequenced material came from naive CD4+ T cells from PBMCs. Specified subset: CD45RA+ positively selected. The chain carries TRBV7-2 and TRBJ1-3; D ambiguous. This TCR came from a man aged 18 to 30 in good health. Some clones in this sample may be carry-over from other donors' samples. CDR3 in amino acids: CASSSESGLGNTIYF. The CDR3 nucleotides are TGTGCCAGCAGCTCGGAATCGGGTCTTGGAAACACCATATATTTT.